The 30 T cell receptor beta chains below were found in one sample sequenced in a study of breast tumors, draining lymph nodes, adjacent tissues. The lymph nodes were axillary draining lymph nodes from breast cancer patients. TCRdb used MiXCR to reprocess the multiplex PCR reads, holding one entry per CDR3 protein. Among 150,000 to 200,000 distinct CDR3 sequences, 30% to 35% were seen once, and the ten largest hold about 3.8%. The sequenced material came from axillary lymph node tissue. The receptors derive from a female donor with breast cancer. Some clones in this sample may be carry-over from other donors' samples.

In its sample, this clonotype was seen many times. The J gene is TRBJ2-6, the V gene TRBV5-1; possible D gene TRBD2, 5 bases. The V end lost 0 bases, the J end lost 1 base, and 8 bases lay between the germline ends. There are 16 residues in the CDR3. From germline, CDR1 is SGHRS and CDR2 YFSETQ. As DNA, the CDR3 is TGCGCCAGCAGCTTGGTTCGGGGTTCTGGGGCCAACGTCCTGACTTTC. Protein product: CASSLVRGSGANVLTF.

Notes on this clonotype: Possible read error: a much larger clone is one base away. CDR3 bases: TGTGCCGGCAGTTTCAGATTTAATGAAAAACTGTTTTTT. This translates into CAGSFRFNEKLFF. The genes are TRBV12-3 or TRBV12-4 and TRBJ1-4; D is unclear. The CDR3 covers 13 residues.

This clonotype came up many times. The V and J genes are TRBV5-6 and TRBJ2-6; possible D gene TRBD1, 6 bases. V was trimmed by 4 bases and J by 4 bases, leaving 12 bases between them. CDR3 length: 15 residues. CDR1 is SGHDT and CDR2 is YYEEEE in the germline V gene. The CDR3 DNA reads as TGTGCCAGCAGCCCAGGGGCTCGGGGGGCCAACGTCCTGACTTTC. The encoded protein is CASSPGARGANVLTF.

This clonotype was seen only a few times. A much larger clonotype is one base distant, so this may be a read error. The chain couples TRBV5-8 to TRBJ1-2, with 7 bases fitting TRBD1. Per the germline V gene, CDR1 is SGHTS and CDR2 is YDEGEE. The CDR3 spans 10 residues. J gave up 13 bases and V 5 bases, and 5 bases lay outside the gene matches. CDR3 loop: CASSTGVSTF. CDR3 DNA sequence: TGTGCCAGCAGTACAGGGGTATCCACCTTC.

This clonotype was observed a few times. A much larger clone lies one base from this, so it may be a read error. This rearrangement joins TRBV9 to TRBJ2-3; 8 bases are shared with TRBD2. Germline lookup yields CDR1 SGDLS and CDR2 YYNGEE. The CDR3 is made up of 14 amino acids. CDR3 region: CASRAGASTDTQSF. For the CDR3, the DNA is TGTGCCAGCCGAGCGGGGGCGAGCACAGATACGCAGTCTTTT.

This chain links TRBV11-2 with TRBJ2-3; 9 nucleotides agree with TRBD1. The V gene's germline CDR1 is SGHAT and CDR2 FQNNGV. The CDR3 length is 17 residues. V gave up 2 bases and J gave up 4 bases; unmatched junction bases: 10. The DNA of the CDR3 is TGTGCCAGCAGCTTACGTTTTACAGGGGGCGCCTCAGATACGCAGTATTTT. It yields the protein CASSLRFTGGASDTQYF.

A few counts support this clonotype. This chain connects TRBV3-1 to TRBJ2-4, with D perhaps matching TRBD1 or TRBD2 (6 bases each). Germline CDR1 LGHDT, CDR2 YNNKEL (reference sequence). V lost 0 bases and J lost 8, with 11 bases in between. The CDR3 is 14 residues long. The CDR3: CASSQDGRGDIQYF. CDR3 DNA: TGTGCCAGCAGCCAAGACGGAAGGGGGGACATTCAGTACTTC.

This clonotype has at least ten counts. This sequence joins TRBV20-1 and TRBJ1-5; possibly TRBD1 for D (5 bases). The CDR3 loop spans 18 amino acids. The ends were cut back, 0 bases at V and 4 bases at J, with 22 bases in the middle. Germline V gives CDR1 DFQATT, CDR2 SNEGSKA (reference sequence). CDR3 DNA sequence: TGCAGTGCTAGAGATTCGAACCCCATGACAGAGATAAATCAGCCCCAGCATTTT. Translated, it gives CSARDSNPMTEINQPQHF.

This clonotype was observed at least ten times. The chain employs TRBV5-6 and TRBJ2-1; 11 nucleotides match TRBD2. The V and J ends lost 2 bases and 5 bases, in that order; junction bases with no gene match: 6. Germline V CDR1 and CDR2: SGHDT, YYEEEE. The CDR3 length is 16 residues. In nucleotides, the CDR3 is TGTGCCAGCAGCTTATACCTAGCGGGAGGACACAATGAGCAGTTCTTC. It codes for CASSLYLAGGHNEQFF. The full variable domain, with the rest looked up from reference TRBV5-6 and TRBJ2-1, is DAGVTQSPTHLIKTRGQQVTLRCSPKSGHDTVSWYQQALGQGPQFIFQYYEEEERQRGNFPDRFSGHQFPNYSSELNVNALLLGDSALYLCASSLYLAGGHNEQFFGPGTRLTVL.

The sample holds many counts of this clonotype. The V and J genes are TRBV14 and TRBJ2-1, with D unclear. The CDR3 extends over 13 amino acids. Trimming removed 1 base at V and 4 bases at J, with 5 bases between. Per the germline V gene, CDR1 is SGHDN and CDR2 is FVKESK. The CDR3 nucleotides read TGTGCCAGCAGCCAAGTAGGGTACAATGAGCAGTTCTTC. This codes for CASSQVGYNEQFF.

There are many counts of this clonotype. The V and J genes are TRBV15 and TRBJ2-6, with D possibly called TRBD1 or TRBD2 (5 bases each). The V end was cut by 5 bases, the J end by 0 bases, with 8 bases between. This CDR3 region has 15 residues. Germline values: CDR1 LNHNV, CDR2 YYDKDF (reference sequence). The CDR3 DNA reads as TGTGCCACCAGCCGAGGGGACTCTGGGGCCAACGTCCTGACTTTC. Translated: CATSRGDSGANVLTF.

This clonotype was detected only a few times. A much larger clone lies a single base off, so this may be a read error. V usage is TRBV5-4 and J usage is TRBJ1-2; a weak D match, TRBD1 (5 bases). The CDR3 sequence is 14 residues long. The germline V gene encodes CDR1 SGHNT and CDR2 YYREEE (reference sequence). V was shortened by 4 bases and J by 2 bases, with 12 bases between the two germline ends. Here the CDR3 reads CASSQDTANYGYTF. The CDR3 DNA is TGTGCCAGCAGCCAGGACACAGCAAACTATGGCTACACCTTC.

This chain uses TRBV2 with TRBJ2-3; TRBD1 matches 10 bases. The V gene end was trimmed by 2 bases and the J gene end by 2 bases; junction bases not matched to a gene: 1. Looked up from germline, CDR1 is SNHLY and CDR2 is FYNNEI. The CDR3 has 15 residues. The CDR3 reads CASSERQGATDTQYF. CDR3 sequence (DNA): TGTGCCAGCAGTGAAAGACAGGGGGCCACAGATACGCAGTATTTT.

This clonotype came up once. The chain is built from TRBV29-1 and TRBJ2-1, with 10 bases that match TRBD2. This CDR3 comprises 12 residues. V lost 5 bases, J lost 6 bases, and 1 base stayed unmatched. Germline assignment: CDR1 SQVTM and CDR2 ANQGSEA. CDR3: CSVSSGGNEQFF. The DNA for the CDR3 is TGCAGCGTTTCTAGCGGGGGCAATGAGCAGTTCTTC.

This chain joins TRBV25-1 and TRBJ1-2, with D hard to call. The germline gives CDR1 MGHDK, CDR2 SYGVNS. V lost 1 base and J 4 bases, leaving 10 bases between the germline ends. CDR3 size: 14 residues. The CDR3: CASSELLAVYGYTF. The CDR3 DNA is TGTGCCAGCAGTGAATTACTGGCAGTCTATGGCTACACCTTC.

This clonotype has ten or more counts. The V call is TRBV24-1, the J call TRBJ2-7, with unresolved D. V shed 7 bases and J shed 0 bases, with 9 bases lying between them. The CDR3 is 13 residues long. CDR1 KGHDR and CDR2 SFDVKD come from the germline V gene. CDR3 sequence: CATRRAASYEQYF. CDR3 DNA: TGTGCCACCAGAAGGGCGGCCTCCTACGAGCAGTACTTC.

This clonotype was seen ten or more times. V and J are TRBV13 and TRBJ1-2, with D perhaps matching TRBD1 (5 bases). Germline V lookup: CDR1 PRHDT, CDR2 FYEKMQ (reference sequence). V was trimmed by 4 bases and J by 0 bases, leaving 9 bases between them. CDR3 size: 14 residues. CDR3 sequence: CASSSVGANYGYTF. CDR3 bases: TGTGCCAGCAGCTCCGTAGGGGCTAACTATGGCTACACCTTC.

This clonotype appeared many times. This chain's CDR3 is CASSKTPGRVNTIYF. CDR3 in DNA: TGTGCCAGCAGCAAGACCCCGGGGCGTGTAAACACCATATATTTT. The chain recombines TRBV28 with TRBJ1-3; the D gene is possibly TRBD1 (5 bases). The CDR3 has 15 residues. Trimming left V 6 bases short and J 6 bases short, with 18 bases between. Germline-derived CDR1 and CDR2 are MDHEN and SYDVKM.

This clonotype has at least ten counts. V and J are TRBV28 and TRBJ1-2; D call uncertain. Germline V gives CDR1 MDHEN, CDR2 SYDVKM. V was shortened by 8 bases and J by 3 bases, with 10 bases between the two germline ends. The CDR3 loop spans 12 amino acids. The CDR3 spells CASRVVDYGYTF. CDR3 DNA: TGTGCCAGCCGGGTGGTGGACTATGGCTACACCTTC.

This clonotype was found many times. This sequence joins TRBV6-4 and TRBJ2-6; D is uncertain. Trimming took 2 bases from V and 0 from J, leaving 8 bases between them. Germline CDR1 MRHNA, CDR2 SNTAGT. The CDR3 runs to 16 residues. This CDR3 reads CASSDPASSGANVLTF. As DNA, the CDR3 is TGTGCCAGCAGTGACCCTGCATCCTCTGGGGCCAACGTCCTGACTTTC.

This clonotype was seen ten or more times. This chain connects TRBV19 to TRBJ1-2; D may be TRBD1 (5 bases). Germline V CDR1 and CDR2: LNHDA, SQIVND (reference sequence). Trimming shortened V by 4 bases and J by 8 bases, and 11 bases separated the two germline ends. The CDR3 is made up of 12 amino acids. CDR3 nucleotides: TGTGCCAGTAGTACAGGGCTTGGGGGCTACACCTTC. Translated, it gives CASSTGLGGYTF.

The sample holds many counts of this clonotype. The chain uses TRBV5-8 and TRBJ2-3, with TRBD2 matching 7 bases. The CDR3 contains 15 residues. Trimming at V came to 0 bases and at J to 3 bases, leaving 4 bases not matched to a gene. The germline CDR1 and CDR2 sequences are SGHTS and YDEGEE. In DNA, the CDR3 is TGTGCCAGCAGCTTGGGAGCGGGGAGTACAGATACGCAGTATTTT. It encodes CASSLGAGSTDTQYF.

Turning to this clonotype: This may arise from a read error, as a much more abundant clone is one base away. This chain's CDR3 is CASSSPGRYEQYF. The CDR3 nucleotides are TGTGCCAGCAGTTCCCCAGGTCGCTACGAGCAGTACTTC. The gene calls are TRBV28 and TRBJ2-7; D is unresolved. This CDR3 contains 13 residues. Between the trimmed V and J ends, which lost 4 bases and 3 bases, there was a span of 10 bases. Germline V gene lookup returns CDR1 MDHEN and CDR2 SYDVKM.

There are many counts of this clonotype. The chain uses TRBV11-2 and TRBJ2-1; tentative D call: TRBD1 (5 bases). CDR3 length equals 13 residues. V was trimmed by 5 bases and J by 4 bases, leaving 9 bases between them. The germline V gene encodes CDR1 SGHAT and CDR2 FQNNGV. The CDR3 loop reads CASSKRQYNEQFF. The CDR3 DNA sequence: TGTGCCAGCAGCAAAAGACAGTACAATGAGCAGTTCTTC.

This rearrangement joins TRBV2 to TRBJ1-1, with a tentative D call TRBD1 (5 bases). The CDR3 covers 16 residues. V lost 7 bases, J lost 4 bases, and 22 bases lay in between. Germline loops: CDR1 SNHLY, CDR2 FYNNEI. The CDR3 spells CASKWGVSRGSTEAFF. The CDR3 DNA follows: TGTGCCAGCAAGTGGGGGGTTAGTCGAGGGAGCACTGAAGCTTTCTTT. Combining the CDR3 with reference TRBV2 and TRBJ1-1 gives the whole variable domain EPEVTQTPSHQVTQMGQEVILRCVPISNHLYFYWYRQILGQKVEFLVSFYNNEISEKSEIFDDQFSVERPDGSNFTLKIRSTKLEDSAMYFCASKWGVSRGSTEAFFGQGTRLTVV.

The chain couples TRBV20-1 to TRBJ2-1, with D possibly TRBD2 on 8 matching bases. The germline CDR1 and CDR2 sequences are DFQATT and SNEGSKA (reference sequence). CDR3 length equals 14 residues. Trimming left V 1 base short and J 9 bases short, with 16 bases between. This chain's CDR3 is CSARAGGGLVEQFF. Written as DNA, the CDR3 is TGCAGTGCTAGAGCGGGAGGGGGCTTAGTTGAGCAGTTCTTC.

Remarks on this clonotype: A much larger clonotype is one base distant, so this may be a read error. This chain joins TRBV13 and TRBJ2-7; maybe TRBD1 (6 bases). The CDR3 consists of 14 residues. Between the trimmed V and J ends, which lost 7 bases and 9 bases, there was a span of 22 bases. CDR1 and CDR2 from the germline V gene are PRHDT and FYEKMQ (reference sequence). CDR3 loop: CASKQGQYGSGQYF. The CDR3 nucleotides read TGTGCCAGCAAACAGGGACAATACGGTTCCGGGCAGTACTTC.

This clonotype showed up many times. The CDR3 is CSEDWGNTEAFF. CDR3 sequence (DNA): TGCAGCGAAGACTGGGGGAACACTGAAGCTTTCTTT. The rearrangement uses TRBV29-1 and TRBJ1-1, with D hard to call. Germline CDR1 SQVTM, CDR2 ANQGSEA. The CDR3 covers 12 residues. Trimming removed 7 bases from V and 1 base from J, with 10 bases in between.

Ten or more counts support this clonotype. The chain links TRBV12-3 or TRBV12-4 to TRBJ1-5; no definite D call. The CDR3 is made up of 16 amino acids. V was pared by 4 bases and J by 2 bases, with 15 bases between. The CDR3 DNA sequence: TGTGCCAGCAGTTCCCTCCCGGGAACACGCAATCAGCCCCAGCATTTT. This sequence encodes CASSSLPGTRNQPQHF.

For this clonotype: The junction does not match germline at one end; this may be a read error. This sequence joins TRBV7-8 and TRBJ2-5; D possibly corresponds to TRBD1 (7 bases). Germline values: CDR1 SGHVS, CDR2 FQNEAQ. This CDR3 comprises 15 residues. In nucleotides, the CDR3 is TGTGCCAGCAGCTCGGTCGGGAGCAGGGGGGAGACCCAGCACTTC. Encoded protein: CASSSVGSRGETQHF.